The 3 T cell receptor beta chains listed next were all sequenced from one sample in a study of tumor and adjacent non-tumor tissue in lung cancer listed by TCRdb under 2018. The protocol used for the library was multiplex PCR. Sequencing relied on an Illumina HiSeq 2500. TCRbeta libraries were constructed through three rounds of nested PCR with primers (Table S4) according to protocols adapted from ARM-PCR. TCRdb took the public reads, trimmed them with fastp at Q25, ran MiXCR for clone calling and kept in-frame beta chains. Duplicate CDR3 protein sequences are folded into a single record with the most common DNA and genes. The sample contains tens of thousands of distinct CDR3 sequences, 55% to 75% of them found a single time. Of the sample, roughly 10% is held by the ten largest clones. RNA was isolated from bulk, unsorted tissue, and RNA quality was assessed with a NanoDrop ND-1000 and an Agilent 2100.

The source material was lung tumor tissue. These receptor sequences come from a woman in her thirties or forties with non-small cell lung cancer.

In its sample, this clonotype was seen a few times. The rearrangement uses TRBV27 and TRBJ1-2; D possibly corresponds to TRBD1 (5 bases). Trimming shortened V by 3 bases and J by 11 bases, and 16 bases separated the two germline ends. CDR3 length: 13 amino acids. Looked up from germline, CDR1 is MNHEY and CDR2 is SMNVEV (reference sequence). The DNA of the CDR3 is TGTGCCAGCAGTTTTCGGGGGATCGGCGGTTACACCTTC. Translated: CASSFRGIGGYTF.

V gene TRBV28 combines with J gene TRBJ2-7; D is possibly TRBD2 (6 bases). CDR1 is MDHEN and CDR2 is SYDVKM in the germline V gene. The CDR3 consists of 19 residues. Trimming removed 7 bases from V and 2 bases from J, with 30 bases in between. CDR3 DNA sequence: TGTGCCAGCAAACCCTCACCTGCGGGACCGGACAAGTGGGCCTACGAGCAGTACTTC. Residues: CASKPSPAGPDKWAYEQYF.

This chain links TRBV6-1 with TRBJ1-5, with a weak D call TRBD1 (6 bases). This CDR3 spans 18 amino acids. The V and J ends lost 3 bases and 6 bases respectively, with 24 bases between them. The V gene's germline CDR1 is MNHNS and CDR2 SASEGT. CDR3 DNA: TGTGCCAGCAGTGAGGTAGGTCCGGTACAGGGTCTGCGTCAGCCCCAGCATTTT. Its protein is CASSEVGPVQGLRQPQHF.